This T cell receptor (beta chain) was identified in a study of human T cells and chemical hapten exposure. Background on the study: Epicutaneous patch tests delivered 0.01% DPC to the upper back, with evaluation at 6 days. Per-sample TCR yield variation was attributed mainly to small pooled library volume differences.

V lost 6 bases to trimming and J lost 5 bases; unmatched junction nucleotides: 8. The CDR3 loop spans 14 amino acids. CDR1 and CDR2 (germline): SGHRS, YFSETQ. TCRdb processed the RACE reads anew with MiXCR; each CDR3 protein has one entry. The table records approximately 110,000 distinct CDR3 sequences, less than 40% of them present only once. Time point meaning: patch test 3, about 24 weeks after DPC sensitization. The treatment denotes: therapeutic diphenylcyclopropenone sensitization with weekly scalp DPC. The chain uses TRBV5-1 and TRBJ2-5; 9 nucleotides match TRBD2. The source was whole blood, collected in connection with sensitization to the hapten diphenylcyclopropenone (DPC). The receptor was derived from a man aged 35 to 55 with alopecia areata. Some clones in this sample may be carry-over from other donors' samples. The CDR3 region is CASNLAGGTETQYF. CDR3 nucleotide sequence: TGCGCCAGCAACCTCGCGGGGGGGACGGAGACCCAGTACTTC. The full variable domain, with the rest looked up from reference TRBV5-1 and TRBJ2-5, is KAGVTQTPRYLIKTRGQQVTLSCSPISGHRSVSWYQQTPGQGLQFLFEYFSETQRNKGNFPGRFSGRQFSNSRSEMNVSTLELGDSALYLCASNLAGGTETQYFGPGTRLLVL.